This T cell receptor (beta chain) was identified in a study of blood T cells in healthy people across ages. Study in general: Roughly one uniquely barcoded beta molecule per two T cells was captured.

The V gene's germline CDR1 is MNHEY and CDR2 SMNVEV (reference sequence). With V trimmed by 5 bases and J by 4 bases, 11 bases remained unmatched. The CDR3 covers 16 residues. Points from the study as a whole: Samples with more naive T cells showed higher observed beta diversity. Naive CD4+ cells and diversity were both higher in long-lived donors than in aged donors.

This clonotype was detected only a few times. Its cognate antigen is unknown. The authors ran a second PCR of roughly 6 to 11 cycles using a sample-barcoded 5' primer and a J-beta primer mix. From the 5' RACE reads, TCRdb called clonotypes with MiXCR, one entry per CDR3 protein. This table holds about 1.8 million distinct CDR3 sequences, less than 50% found once. The origin of this receptor is a middle-aged woman in good health. The J gene is TRBJ2-1, the V gene TRBV27; 7 bases are a match to TRBD1. The material sequenced was blood. The CDR3 region has the DNA TGTGCCAGCAGTGCCCCCCGGGGACAGCGTTACAATGAGCAGTTCTTC. Translation: CASSAPRGQRYNEQFF.